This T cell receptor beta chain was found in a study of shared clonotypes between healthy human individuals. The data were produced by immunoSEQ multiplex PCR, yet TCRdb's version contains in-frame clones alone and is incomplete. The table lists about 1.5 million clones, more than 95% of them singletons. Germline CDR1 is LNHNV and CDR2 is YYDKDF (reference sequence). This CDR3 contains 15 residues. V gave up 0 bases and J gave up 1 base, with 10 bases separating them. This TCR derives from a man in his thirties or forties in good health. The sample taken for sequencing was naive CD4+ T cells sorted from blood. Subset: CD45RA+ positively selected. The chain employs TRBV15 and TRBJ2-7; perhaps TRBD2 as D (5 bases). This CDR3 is CATSRDSAVSYEQYF. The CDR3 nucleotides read TGTGCCACCAGCAGAGATAGCGCAGTTTCCTACGAGCAGTACTTC. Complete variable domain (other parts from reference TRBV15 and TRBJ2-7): DAMVIQNPRYQVTQFGKPVTLSCSQTLNHNVMYWYQQKSSQAPKLLFHYYDKDFNNEADTPDNFQSRRPNTSFCFLDIRSPGLGDTAMYLCATSRDSAVSYEQYFGPGTRLTVT.